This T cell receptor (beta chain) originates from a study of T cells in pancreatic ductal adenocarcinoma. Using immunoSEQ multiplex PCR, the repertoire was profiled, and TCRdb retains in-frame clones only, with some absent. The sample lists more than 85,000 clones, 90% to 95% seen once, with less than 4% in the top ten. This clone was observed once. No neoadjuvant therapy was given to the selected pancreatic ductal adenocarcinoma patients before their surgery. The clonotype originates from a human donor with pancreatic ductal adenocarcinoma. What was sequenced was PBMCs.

CDR3 nucleotide sequence: TGCGCCAGCAGCTTGGCGGTAGACTACGAGCAGTACTTC. As protein: CASSLAVDYEQYF. The rearrangement uses TRBV5-1 and TRBJ2-7; D is ambiguous. The CDR3 has 13 amino acids. The germline gives CDR1 SGHRS, CDR2 YFSETQ. Deletions cut 0 bases from V and 3 bases from J, with 7 bases between.